These 15 T cell receptor beta chains were sequenced from one sample in a study of blood T cell repertoires in COVID-19. Clones were read by immunoSEQ multiplex PCR, and TCRdb kept only the in-frame ones, dropping some. The table records approximately 350,000 clones, about 89% of them present only once. The specimen was peripheral blood. All receptors derive from a man between 35 and 55 years old with acute or convalescent COVID-19.

The chain employs TRBV3-1 (or the pseudogene TRBV3-2) and TRBJ1-2; no clear D. CDR3 size: 14 residues. V lost 1 base and J lost 4, with 10 bases in between. The germline CDR1 and CDR2 sequences are LGHDT and YNNKEL (reference sequence). The CDR3 DNA reads as TGTGCCAGCAGCCAAGTTCAACAGTCCTATGGCTACACCTTC. The encoded protein is CASSQVQQSYGYTF.

This clone showed up just once. V usage is TRBV5-1 and J usage is TRBJ1-6, with 7 nucleotides matching TRBD1. The CDR3 runs 15 residues. The junction had 8 bases not matched to a gene; V was cut back by 4 bases and J by 7 bases. CDR1 is SGHRS, CDR2 YFSETQ, per germline. CDR3 bases: TGCGCCAGCAGCCCAACGACAGGGTACAATTCACCCCTCCACTTT. It specifies CASSPTTGYNSPLHF.

This clone was seen a single time. J is TRBJ1-6 and V is TRBV12-3 or TRBV12-4; 7 bases are shared with TRBD1. Trimming cost V 8 bases and J 4 bases; bases outside gene matches: 2. The CDR3 is made up of 13 amino acids. This CDR3 reads CASAGQYNSPLHF. CDR3 DNA sequence: TGTGCCAGCGCGGGACAGTATAATTCACCCCTCCACTTT.

This clone occurred a few times. The chain couples TRBV7-9 to TRBJ1-1, with unresolved D. From germline, CDR1 is SEHNR and CDR2 FQNEAQ (reference sequence). The CDR3 is 14 residues long. V shed 1 base and J shed 6 bases, with 12 bases lying between them. This chain's CDR3 is CASSLGGSSAEAFF. Here the CDR3 DNA reads TGTGCCAGCAGCTTAGGTGGCAGCAGCGCTGAAGCTTTCTTT.

V and J are TRBV6-6 and TRBJ2-5; a possible D gene is TRBD2 (5 bases). The germline V gene has CDR1 MNHNY and CDR2 SVGAGI (reference sequence). CDR3 size: 12 residues. Trimming removed 6 bases from V and 5 bases from J, with 10 bases in between. The DNA of the CDR3 is TGTGCCAGCAGAGCTACGGGGGAGACCCAGTACTTC. Amino acids: CASRATGETQYF.

This clone was recorded once. The chain uses TRBV11-1 and TRBJ2-1, with D possibly matching TRBD1 (6 bases). Trimming shortened V by 4 bases and J by 7 bases, and 14 bases separated the two germline ends. CDR3 size: 14 residues. Per the germline V gene, CDR1 is SGHAT and CDR2 is FQDESV (reference sequence). CDR3 nucleotides: TGTGCCAGCAGCTCCAGACAGGTCCAGAATGAGCAGTTCTTC. Encoded protein: CASSSRQVQNEQFF.

The V and J genes are TRBV6-2 or TRBV6-3 and TRBJ1-6; D not resolved. CDR3 length: 15 amino acids. The germline CDR1 and CDR2 sequences are MNHEY and SVGEGT. V lost 0 bases and J lost 10, with 13 bases in between. The DNA for the CDR3 is TGTGCCAGCAGTTACTCCGGGATGCCCGGATCACCCCTCCACTTT. Encoded protein: CASSYSGMPGSPLHF.

The rearrangement uses TRBV28 and TRBJ2-2, with D maybe TRBD2 (6 bases). The CDR3 runs 14 residues. Germline V gene data show CDR1 as MDHEN and CDR2 as SYDVKM. Deletions cut 2 bases from V and 9 bases from J, with 13 bases between. CDR3 sequence reads: CASSLVRRDRELFF. The CDR3 nucleotides read TGTGCCAGCAGTTTAGTTAGGAGGGACCGGGAGCTGTTTTTT.

The V gene is TRBV25-1, the J gene TRBJ2-1; 10 bases map to TRBD2. The germline V gene encodes CDR1 MGHDK and CDR2 SYGVNS. Trimming cost V 5 bases and J 6 bases; bases outside gene matches: 4. This CDR3 region has 14 residues. The CDR3 sequence is CASSLAGEGNEQFF. The CDR3 bases are TGTGCCAGCAGTCTAGCGGGAGAAGGCAATGAGCAGTTCTTC.

As concerns this clone: At the DNA level, this CDR3 is encoded by other sequences in the same sample as well. The chain uses TRBV28 and TRBJ1-5; 8 nucleotides line up with TRBD1. The V gene's germline CDR1 is MDHEN and CDR2 SYDVKM. The CDR3 contains 15 residues. V shed 5 bases, J shed 2 bases, and the junction held 5 bases outside the gene matches. The CDR3 loop is CASSRAGGGNQPQHF. The CDR3 DNA reads as TGTGCCAGCAGTCGGGCAGGGGGCGGCAATCAGCCCCAGCATTTT.

The CDR3 region has the DNA TGTGCCAGCGCGATATGGACAGGGGGGACAGATACGCAGTATTTT. This sequence encodes CASAIWTGGTDTQYF. This chain connects TRBV28 to TRBJ2-3; 10 nucleotides align to TRBD1. Germline V CDR1 and CDR2: MDHEN, SYDVKM. V shed 8 bases, J shed 3 bases, and the junction held 8 bases outside the gene matches. There are 15 residues in the CDR3.

V gene TRBV27 combines with J gene TRBJ1-1; no clear D. V was cut by 5 bases and J by 1 base, with 11 bases left in between. The CDR3 extends over 14 amino acids. Germline lookup yields CDR1 MNHEY and CDR2 SMNVEV (reference sequence). The CDR3 protein is CASSTRVSNTEAFF. As DNA, the CDR3 is TGTGCCAGCAGTACTCGGGTTTCGAACACTGAAGCTTTCTTT.

This clone has only one observation. The chain uses TRBV12-3 or TRBV12-4 and TRBJ1-5; D is perhaps TRBD1 (5 bases). This CDR3 has 13 residues. Trimming removed 5 bases from V and 5 bases from J, with 10 bases in between. The DNA for the CDR3 is TGTGCCAGCAGTGGGACTGCTTATCAGCCCCAGCATTTT. This gives the protein CASSGTAYQPQHF.

The chain has TRBV5-4 and TRBJ1-1; D is unresolved. Germline lookup yields CDR1 SGHNT and CDR2 YYREEE (reference sequence). The germline V and J ends were trimmed by 4 bases and 5 bases, with 18 bases remaining between them. CDR3 length: 15 residues. CDR3 coding DNA: TGTGCCAGCAGCCCCCGGGGAGCAACTAGTACTGAAGCTTTCTTT. As protein: CASSPRGATSTEAFF.

J is TRBJ2-5 and V is TRBV7-2, with D maybe TRBD2 (6 bases). V gave up 2 bases and J gave up 7 bases, with 20 bases separating them. CDR3 length equals 16 residues. Germline V gives CDR1 SGHTA, CDR2 FQGNSA. CDR3 region: CASSLRGGLTSWTQYF. The CDR3 nucleotides are TGTGCCAGCAGCTTAAGGGGAGGTTTAACGTCTTGGACCCAGTACTTC.